The rows below give T cell receptor beta chains drawn from one sample of a study of T cell repertoires in cytomegalovirus infection. Using its own MiXCR run on the reads, TCRdb lists one record per CDR3 protein. The data contain almost 550,000 distinct CDR3 sequences, approximately 16% of them singletons. Source material: CD8+ T cells from PBMCs. The source of these receptors is a human donor in good health (CMV status not recorded). Some clones in this sample may be carry-over from other donors' samples. The CDR3 runs from the conserved cysteine through the conserved F or W. D genes are given only for firm matches. Size tells how often a clone was seen (once, few, many) or the class of an expanded clone, and some rows leave it out.

v_call	d_call	j_call	clone_size	cdr3_nt	cdr3_aa
TRBV12-3/TRBV12-4	-	TRBJ2-4	many	TGTGCCAGCACTTTGGGAGGGGGGGCAAACATTCAGTACTTC	CASTLGGGANIQYF
TRBV19	TRBD1	TRBJ2-7	-	TGTGCCAGCGGGACAGGCGTTTCCGAGCAGTACTTC	CASGTGVSEQYF
TRBV14	TRBD2	TRBJ2-7	few	TGTGCCAGCAGCCAAGATTATAGTGCGGGAGGGAATTACGAGCAGTACTTC	CASSQDYSAGGNYEQYF
TRBV5-6	TRBD1	TRBJ1-6	-	TGTGCCAGCAGCCCCCGCACGACAGGGGGTACTTCACCCCTCCACTTT	CASSPRTTGGTSPLHF
TRBV10-3	-	TRBJ2-1	many	TGTGCCATCAGTCCCGTTGAGCGGGACAATGAGCAGTTCTTC	CAISPVERDNEQFF
TRBV27	TRBD1	TRBJ2-7	-	TGTGCCAGCAGTCACCTGGACAGGGTTAGCTCCTACGAGCAGTACTTC	CASSHLDRVSSYEQYF
TRBV5-6	TRBD2	TRBJ2-3	-	TGTGCCAGCAGCTTTGAGCGGGGGGGGTTGTGGCATACGCAGTATTTT	CASSFERGGLWHTQYF
TRBV27	TRBD1	TRBJ2-5	-	TGTGCCACCGGGGACAGGGGGCGGGAAGAGACCCAGTACTTC	CATGDRGREETQYF
TRBV6-4	TRBD2	TRBJ2-1	-	TGTGCCAGCAGTCTCCTGACTAGCGGTATCGATGAGCAGTTCTTC	CASSLLTSGIDEQFF
TRBV7-9	-	TRBJ2-4	few	TGTGCCAGCAGCTACCCCGGCGCCTTAGCCAAAAACATTCAGTACTTC	CASSYPGALAKNIQYF
TRBV2	-	TRBJ2-7	-	TGTGCCAGCAGTGGATTCGAGCAGTACTTC	CASSGFEQYF
TRBV6-5	-	TRBJ1-5	once	TGTGCCAGCCGTTCCCTGACAGGCAGGGAGCTCCAGCATTTT	CASRSLTGRELQHF
TRBV28	-	TRBJ2-7	-	TGTGCCAGCAGTTTCTTGAGCGGTGGCTACGAGCAGTACTTC	CASSFLSGGYEQYF
TRBV18	TRBD1	TRBJ1-1	-	TGTGCCAGCTCAACCGGGACAGGGGTCACTGAAGCTTTCTTT	CASSTGTGVTEAFF
TRBV12-3/TRBV12-4	-	TRBJ1-1	few	TGTGCCAGCACCCCGGACAGACTCTACAACACTGAAGCTTTCTTT	CASTPDRLYNTEAFF
TRBV2	TRBD2	TRBJ2-1	many	TGTGCCAGCAGTCGACTAGCGGGGGGACACAATGAGCAGTTCTTC	CASSRLAGGHNEQFF
TRBV7-9	TRBD2	TRBJ2-2	many	TGTGCCAGCATTGGGCGCGGGGGGCTCACCGGGGAGCTGTTTTTT	CASIGRGGLTGELFF
TRBV7-7	TRBD2	TRBJ2-2	many	TGTGCTAGCAGCTTCCTAGCGGGACCCAACGCGGGGGAGCTGTTTTTT	CASSFLAGPNAGELFF
TRBV15	TRBD1	TRBJ1-4	many	TGTGCCACCAGCAGGAAACAGGGGGCTGATGAAAAACTGTTTTTT	CATSRKQGADEKLFF
TRBV5-6	TRBD1	TRBJ2-3	few	TGTGCCAGCAGCGTCCGGGACAGGGGGATTTTTACGCAGTATTTT	CASSVRDRGIFTQYF
TRBV2	-	TRBJ1-5	few	TGTGCCAGCAGCAAGGGCCCCCAGCGCAATCAGCCCCAGCATTTT	CASSKGPQRNQPQHF
TRBV7-9	TRBD2	TRBJ2-7	many	TGTGCCAGCAGCTATTGGACTAGCGGGATCTACGAGCAGTACTTC	CASSYWTSGIYEQYF
TRBV11-2	-	TRBJ2-7	few	TGTGCCAGCAGCCCTTGGGCCAATTCCTACGAGCAGTACTTC	CASSPWANSYEQYF
TRBV7-9	-	TRBJ2-1	few	TGTGCCAGCACCTCCTTTCTAGGGGCCCACAATGAGCAGTTCTTC	CASTSFLGAHNEQFF
TRBV27	TRBD1	TRBJ2-7	-	TGTGCCAGCAGGCCTCCGGGACAGGGGGTTGGGTCCTACGAGCAGTACTTC	CASRPPGQGVGSYEQYF
TRBV6-5	-	TRBJ1-1	few	TGTGCCAGCAGTTACCATCGAACAGCGAACACTGAAGCTTTCTTT	CASSYHRTANTEAFF
TRBV9	TRBD1	TRBJ2-3	few	TGTGCCAGCAGCGTAGTGGGACAGGGGGCCACAGATACGCAGTATTTT	CASSVVGQGATDTQYF
TRBV11-2	-	TRBJ2-7	many	TGTGCCAGCAGCCGCTCGACAGGAGGAACTTACGAGCAGTACTTC	CASSRSTGGTYEQYF
TRBV19	-	TRBJ2-1	-	TGTGCCAGTAACGGCGGGACCACTTCTTACAATGAGCAGTTCTTC	CASNGGTTSYNEQFF
TRBV5-1	TRBD2	TRBJ2-1	few	TGCGCCAGCAGCTTATTTACTAGCGGGAGAAACAATGAGCAGTTCTTC	CASSLFTSGRNNEQFF
TRBV7-8	-	TRBJ2-1	many	TGTGCCAGCAGCCCCGCCTTACTAGAAGGACCCTACAATGAGCAGTTCTTC	CASSPALLEGPYNEQFF
TRBV20-1	-	TRBJ2-7	few	TGCAGTGCCACAGGACAGCTCTCCTACGAGCAGTACTTC	CSATGQLSYEQYF
TRBV3-1	TRBD1	TRBJ2-1	few	TGTGCCAGCAGCCTCGACAGGGGGCTTCGAAATGAGCAGTTCTTC	CASSLDRGLRNEQFF
TRBV7-9	-	TRBJ1-1	many	TGTGCCAGCAGCCTCGACAGTAGGATTACTGAAGCTTTCTTT	CASSLDSRITEAFF
TRBV28	-	TRBJ2-6	many	TGTGCCAGCAGTTTATACAGGTCTGGGGCCAACGTCCTGACTTTC	CASSLYRSGANVLTF
TRBV7-6	TRBD1	TRBJ2-7	many	TGTGCCAGCAGCAACGGACAGGGTGCGGACGAGCAGTACTTC	CASSNGQGADEQYF
TRBV6-5	-	TRBJ2-5	few	TGTGCCAGCACACCCCGGGGGATCTTCGTCGAGACCCAGTACTTC	CASTPRGIFVETQYF
TRBV28	-	TRBJ1-3	few	TGTGCCAGCAGTTTCCAACTTCGGGTCCCCTCTGGAAACACCATATATTTT	CASSFQLRVPSGNTIYF